This is a list of T cell receptor beta chains from one sample in a study of blood T cell repertoires in COVID-19. Libraries were prepared by immunoSEQ multiplex PCR; TCRdb keeps only in-frame clonotypes and omits some of them. The sample lists about 74,000 clones; roughly 88% were seen once. Sequenced: peripheral blood. These receptors were collected from a man aged 70-80 years with active or convalescent COVID-19. Both conserved end residues are part of each CDR3. The D gene is left open where the match is weak. For some rows the clone size is stated as once, few or many, or as a class when expanded; others skip it.

d_gene: TRBD1; abundance: .; v_gene: TRBV5-1; j_gene: TRBJ2-1; len: 16; CDR3nt: TGCGCCAGCGGATTATCCGGACAGGCGACGGGCAATGAGCAGTTCTTC; CDR3aa: CASGLSGQATGNEQFF
d_gene: TRBD1; abundance: .; v_gene: TRBV6-7; j_gene: TRBJ1-2; len: 13; CDR3nt: TGTGCCAGCAGTTACAGGGACAGGGACGGCTACACCTTC; CDR3aa: CASSYRDRDGYTF
d_gene: .; abundance: .; v_gene: TRBV7-6; j_gene: TRBJ2-1; len: 14; CDR3nt: TGTGCCAGCAGTGGGGGCGGGAGTAAGGGTGAGCAGTTCTTC; CDR3aa: CASSGGGSKGEQFF
d_gene: .; abundance: .; v_gene: TRBV3-1/TRBV3-2; j_gene: TRBJ2-2; len: 15; CDR3nt: TGTGCCAGCAGCCAAGGTTCGGCGGGTGGCGGGGAGCTGTTTTTT; CDR3aa: CASSQGSAGGGELFF
d_gene: .; abundance: .; v_gene: TRBV19; j_gene: TRBJ1-5; len: 17; CDR3nt: TGTGCCAGTAGTACCGGGGGTGTTGGTGGGGGCAATCAGCCCCAGCATTTT; CDR3aa: CASSTGGVGGGNQPQHF
d_gene: .; abundance: .; v_gene: TRBV3-1/TRBV3-2; j_gene: TRBJ2-3; len: 11; CDR3nt: TGTGCCAGCAGCTCGACAGATACGCAGTATTTT; CDR3aa: CASSSTDTQYF
d_gene: .; abundance: .; v_gene: TRBV6-5; j_gene: TRBJ2-7; len: 13; CDR3nt: TGTGCCAGCGCAAGCAGCGGCTCCTACGAGCAGTACTTC; CDR3aa: CASASSGSYEQYF
d_gene: .; abundance: .; v_gene: TRBV11-2; j_gene: TRBJ2-7; len: 15; CDR3nt: TGTGCCAGCAGCTTAGCCCCCGACAGGCTCTACGAGCAGTACTTC; CDR3aa: CASSLAPDRLYEQYF
d_gene: .; abundance: .; v_gene: TRBV1; j_gene: TRBJ2-7; len: 18; CDR3nt: TGCACCAGCAGCCAAGAGGTGGGCTTCCCCCCATCCTCCTACGAGCAGTACTTC; CDR3aa: CTSSQEVGFPPSSYEQYF
d_gene: TRBD2; abundance: few; v_gene: TRBV27; j_gene: TRBJ2-7; len: 17; CDR3nt: TGTGCCAGCTCTACTGGGGCTTTTAGCGGGAGATTCTACGAGCAGTACTTC; CDR3aa: CASSTGAFSGRFYEQYF
d_gene: .; abundance: .; v_gene: TRBV11-2; j_gene: TRBJ1-1; len: 13; CDR3nt: TGTGCCAGCAGCTCTTCGCTCGTCGGTGAAGCTTTCTTT; CDR3aa: CASSSSLVGEAFF
d_gene: TRBD1; abundance: few; v_gene: TRBV5-1; j_gene: TRBJ2-2; len: 15; CDR3nt: TGCGCCAGCAGCAGGGACAGGACGTCCACCGGGGAGCTGTTTTTT; CDR3aa: CASSRDRTSTGELFF
d_gene: TRBD1; abundance: .; v_gene: TRBV3-1/TRBV3-2; j_gene: TRBJ1-4; len: 14; CDR3nt: TGTGCCAGCAGCCTCCAGGGGGCGGGTGAAAAACTGTTTTTT; CDR3aa: CASSLQGAGEKLFF
d_gene: TRBD1; abundance: .; v_gene: TRBV10-3; j_gene: TRBJ1-2; len: 14; CDR3nt: TGTGCCATCAGCTTCGGGACAGCCTCATATGGCTACACCTTC; CDR3aa: CAISFGTASYGYTF
d_gene: .; abundance: .; v_gene: TRBV29-1; j_gene: TRBJ2-7; len: 13; CDR3nt: TGCAGCGCCACGGGGGTGGGGGCCTACGAGCAGTACTTC; CDR3aa: CSATGVGAYEQYF
d_gene: .; abundance: .; v_gene: TRBV11-3; j_gene: TRBJ2-1; len: 16; CDR3nt: TGTGCCAGCAGCTCGGTTGGGGGCACGGAATACAATGAGCAGTTCTTC; CDR3aa: CASSSVGGTEYNEQFF
d_gene: TRBD1; abundance: .; v_gene: TRBV7-9; j_gene: TRBJ1-5; len: 15; CDR3nt: TGTGCCAGCAGCTTGGGGACAGGGACCAATCAGCCCCAGCATTTT; CDR3aa: CASSLGTGTNQPQHF
d_gene: .; abundance: .; v_gene: TRBV4-1; j_gene: TRBJ1-1; len: 14; CDR3nt: TGCGCCAGCAGCCAAGGTGACTCCCTCCCGGGAGCTTTCTTT; CDR3aa: CASSQGDSLPGAFF
d_gene: .; abundance: few; v_gene: TRBV5-1; j_gene: TRBJ2-3; len: 12; CDR3nt: TGCGCCAGTTTTAGTAGCACAGATACGCAGTATTTT; CDR3aa: CASFSSTDTQYF
d_gene: .; abundance: .; v_gene: TRBV19; j_gene: TRBJ2-2; len: 16; CDR3nt: TGTGCCAGTAGTACTGGCGCTTGGGGACTGGCCGGTAGGCTGTTTTTT; CDR3aa: CASSTGAWGLAGRLFF
d_gene: .; abundance: .; v_gene: TRBV2; j_gene: TRBJ1-1; len: 14; CDR3nt: TGTGCCAGCAGTGTTACAGGGAAGTCGACTGAAGCTTTCTTT; CDR3aa: CASSVTGKSTEAFF
d_gene: .; abundance: .; v_gene: TRBV6-1; j_gene: TRBJ1-4; len: 13; CDR3nt: TGTGCCAGCAGTGATAGACAGAATGAAAAACTGTTTTTT; CDR3aa: CASSDRQNEKLFF
d_gene: .; abundance: .; v_gene: TRBV5-4; j_gene: TRBJ1-1; len: 12; CDR3nt: TGTGCCAGCAGCCCCTGGCGGGGAGAAGCTTTCTTT; CDR3aa: CASSPWRGEAFF
d_gene: TRBD1; abundance: .; v_gene: TRBV6-5; j_gene: TRBJ1-1; len: 13; CDR3nt: TGTGCCAGCAGTCAACCAGGGGGAACTGAAGCTTTCTTT; CDR3aa: CASSQPGGTEAFF
d_gene: TRBD1; abundance: once; v_gene: TRBV11-2; j_gene: TRBJ2-7; len: 16; CDR3nt: TGTGCCAGCAGCGTTGGACAGGGGGCAGGGCCCCGCGAGCAGTACTTC; CDR3aa: CASSVGQGAGPREQYF
d_gene: TRBD1; abundance: .; v_gene: TRBV5-6; j_gene: TRBJ1-2; len: 14; CDR3nt: TGTGCCAGCAACCTGGACAGGGGGCACGGTGGCTACACCTTC; CDR3aa: CASNLDRGHGGYTF
d_gene: .; abundance: .; v_gene: TRBV6-5; j_gene: TRBJ1-2; len: 14; CDR3nt: TGTGCCAGCAGTTACAGCTCTGCTAACTATGGCTACACCTTC; CDR3aa: CASSYSSANYGYTF
d_gene: TRBD2; abundance: .; v_gene: TRBV2; j_gene: TRBJ2-5; len: 18; CDR3nt: TGTGCCAGCAGTTCCGGGACTAGCGGGACCGCCATCCCAGAGACCCAGTACTTC; CDR3aa: CASSSGTSGTAIPETQYF
d_gene: TRBD1; abundance: once; v_gene: TRBV27; j_gene: TRBJ1-3; len: 15; CDR3nt: TGTGCCAGCAGTCGCCAGACAGGGTCTGGAAACACCATATATTTT; CDR3aa: CASSRQTGSGNTIYF
d_gene: TRBD1; abundance: .; v_gene: TRBV12-5; j_gene: TRBJ1-2; len: 12; CDR3nt: TGTGCTAGTGGTTCGCCAGGGGGTGGCTACACCTTC; CDR3aa: CASGSPGGGYTF
d_gene: TRBD1; abundance: .; v_gene: TRBV5-5; j_gene: TRBJ2-7; len: 20; CDR3nt: TGTGCCAGCAGCTTCCCCAGGGGGAAGGGGACATTGCCAAGCTCCTACGAGCAGTACTTC; CDR3aa: CASSFPRGKGTLPSSYEQYF
d_gene: TRBD1; abundance: once; v_gene: TRBV7-8; j_gene: TRBJ1-4; len: 13; CDR3nt: TGTGCCAGCAGCCGAGACAGGGACGAAAAACTGTTTTTT; CDR3aa: CASSRDRDEKLFF
d_gene: .; abundance: .; v_gene: TRBV11-2; j_gene: TRBJ1-3; len: 17; CDR3nt: TGTGCCAGCAGCTTAAGGAGGCCGGGTCTGGCTGGAAACACCATATATTTT; CDR3aa: CASSLRRPGLAGNTIYF
d_gene: TRBD1; abundance: .; v_gene: TRBV19; j_gene: TRBJ1-2; len: 15; CDR3nt: TGTGCCAGTAGTAAGGGACAGGGGGCTTCCTATGGCTACACCTTC; CDR3aa: CASSKGQGASYGYTF